This T cell receptor beta chain emerged from a study of cytomegalovirus exposure and HLA in healthy donors. Overall study context: According to later analysis, the same platform produced the approximately 120 validation and 666 first-cohort repertoires. Study-wide results and caveats: One later analysis, an examination of the 100 to 150 validation repertoires, found that first-cohort TCR clusters tended to co-occur in them. Despite most TCR sequences being rare, some public TCRs occurred in many donors.

Libraries were prepared by immunoSEQ multiplex PCR; TCRdb keeps only in-frame clonotypes and omits some of them. In the table there are some 170,000 clones, 70% to 90% of which are singletons. The junction had 2 bases not matched to a gene; V was cut back by 1 base and J by 6 bases. Per the germline V gene, CDR1 is LNHDA and CDR2 is SQIVND (reference sequence). The CDR3 extends over 14 amino acids. About this clone itself: The antigen is not known. Within the sample, other DNA sequences also encode this same CDR3.

The sample consisted of PBMCs. The receptor comes from a woman in her twenties or thirties in good health and CMV-seronegative. The rearrangement links TRBV19 to TRBJ2-3; 9 bases match TRBD2. CDR3: CASSIGLAGDTQYF. Written as DNA, the CDR3 is TGTGCCAGTAGTATAGGTCTAGCGGGGGATACGCAGTATTTT.